These T cell receptor beta chains were read from a single sample in a study of cytomegalovirus exposure and HLA in healthy donors. TCRdb's table, derived via immunoSEQ multiplex PCR, lists solely in-frame clones and lacks some. The repertoire holds about 130,000 clones, with 70% to 85% as singletons. Sequenced: PBMCs. The receptors derive from a male donor in good health and CMV-seropositive. Both conserved end residues are part of each CDR3. Fields, in order: clone size, J gene, D gene, V gene, CDR3 DNA, CDR3 protein. The D gene is left open where the match is weak. Clone size is shown for a subset of rows, as once, few, many or a class of expanded clone.

clone size: few
J gene: TRBJ1-2
D gene: NA
V gene: TRBV28
CDR3 DNA: TGTGCCAGCAGTTTGGGGGGGGTTAACTATGGCTACACCTTC
CDR3 protein: CASSLGGVNYGYTF

clone size: NA
J gene: TRBJ1-5
D gene: NA
V gene: TRBV28
CDR3 DNA: TGTGCCAGCAGTTCCTCAGGGTTTGGGGATCAGCCCCAGCATTTT
CDR3 protein: CASSSSGFGDQPQHF

clone size: NA
J gene: TRBJ2-1
D gene: TRBD2
V gene: TRBV6-4
CDR3 DNA: TGTGCCAGCAGTGCAACTAGCGGGGGGGCTGATGAGCAGTTCTTC
CDR3 protein: CASSATSGGADEQFF

clone size: NA
J gene: TRBJ2-1
D gene: TRBD2
V gene: TRBV7-3
CDR3 DNA: TGTGCCAGCAGTGCTAGCGGGAGCTACAATGAGCAGTTCTTC
CDR3 protein: CASSASGSYNEQFF

clone size: NA
J gene: TRBJ2-1
D gene: NA
V gene: TRBV5-1
CDR3 DNA: TGCGCCAGCAGCTTGGGTGAGGGAGGCACCCACAATGAGCAGTTCTTC
CDR3 protein: CASSLGEGGTHNEQFF

clone size: few
J gene: TRBJ2-2
D gene: TRBD1
V gene: TRBV6-6
CDR3 DNA: TGTGCCAGCGAGGCCGGGACAGGAGTCACCGGGGAGCTGTTTTTT
CDR3 protein: CASEAGTGVTGELFF

clone size: few
J gene: TRBJ1-1
D gene: NA
V gene: TRBV2
CDR3 DNA: TGTGCCAGCAGCCTCGGGTGGCTCGTTTGCTTT
CDR3 protein: CASSLGWLVCF

clone size: NA
J gene: TRBJ2-5
D gene: NA
V gene: TRBV5-1
CDR3 DNA: TGCGCCAGCAGCATCGCTAGCGCAGAAGAGACCCAGTACTTC
CDR3 protein: CASSIASAEETQYF

clone size: NA
J gene: TRBJ2-7
D gene: TRBD1
V gene: TRBV28
CDR3 DNA: TGTGCCAGCAGATCACAGGGGCCCGAGCAGTACTTC
CDR3 protein: CASRSQGPEQYF

clone size: NA
J gene: TRBJ2-3
D gene: NA
V gene: TRBV5-1
CDR3 DNA: TGCGCCAGCAGCCCAAGCAGAAGCCAGGGTGAAACGCAGTATTTT
CDR3 protein: CASSPSRSQGETQYF

clone size: NA
J gene: TRBJ2-4
D gene: TRBD1
V gene: TRBV28
CDR3 DNA: TGTGCCAGCAGTCCAACCACCTGGGACAGGAACCTTTTAGCCAAAAACATTCAGTACTTC
CDR3 protein: CASSPTTWDRNLLAKNIQYF

clone size: once
J gene: TRBJ1-5
D gene: NA
V gene: TRBV10-3
CDR3 DNA: TGTGCCATCAGCCGGGAGACGCCCGATAGCAATCAGCCCCAGCATTTT
CDR3 protein: CAISRETPDSNQPQHF

clone size: NA
J gene: TRBJ1-1
D gene: TRBD1
V gene: TRBV5-1
CDR3 DNA: TGCGCCAGCAGCGATGCCCAGGGGGAGGCTTTCTTT
CDR3 protein: CASSDAQGEAFF

clone size: few
J gene: TRBJ1-1
D gene: TRBD1
V gene: TRBV6-5
CDR3 DNA: TGTGCCAGCAGTTATACAGGGGTGAACACTGAAGCTTTCTTT
CDR3 protein: CASSYTGVNTEAFF